One and the same sample provided the 4 T cell receptor beta chains below, sequenced in a study of lymphopenia after photon versus proton radiotherapy. TCRdb's copy holds only in-frame clones and misses some; the assay was immunoSEQ multiplex PCR. The sample carries 37,000 or so clones, around 84% recorded once. The material was peripheral blood, obtained from a patient treated with proton-based radiotherapy. These receptors were taken from a woman in her 70s with pancreatic cancer. Some clones in this sample may be carry-over from other donors' samples.

The DNA for the CDR3 is TGCAGTGCTAGGGTGAATACGCAGTATTTT. Its translation is CSARVNTQYF. The rearrangement joins TRBV20-1 to TRBJ2-3, with D hard to call. Trimming cost V 3 bases and J 7 bases, with 5 bases left between them. CDR1 DFQATT and CDR2 SNEGSKA come from the germline V gene (reference sequence). The CDR3 has 10 amino acids.

The chain couples TRBV7-9 to TRBJ2-5; either TRBD1 or TRBD2 may fit D (5 bases each). The tail of the sequence fits TRBJ2-7 better, so the J call may be wrong. Germline assignment: CDR1 SEHNR and CDR2 FQNEAQ (reference sequence). The CDR3 has 14 residues. The chain's CDR3 is CASSLGLGAYEQYF. The DNA of the CDR3 is TGTGCCAGCAGTCTCGGACTGGGGGCCTACGAGCAGTACTTC.

This chain links TRBV29-1 with TRBJ2-5, with D tentatively TRBD1 (5 bases). Trimming stripped 8 bases from V and 2 bases from J, with 18 bases between. Looked up from germline, CDR1 is SQVTM and CDR2 is ANQGSEA. This CDR3 spans 14 amino acids. The chain's CDR3 is CSSSLGAQQETQYF. The CDR3 coding sequence is TGCAGCTCATCTCTAGGGGCTCAGCAAGAGACCCAGTACTTC.

V is TRBV7-2 and J is TRBJ2-3; maybe TRBD2 (6 bases). This CDR3 region has 14 residues. V lost 5 bases and J 1 base, leaving 10 bases between the germline ends. Germline-derived CDR1 and CDR2 are SGHTA and FQGNSA. CDR3 amino acids: CASSLQRGTDTQYF. CDR3 coding DNA: TGTGCCAGCAGCCTACAGCGGGGCACAGATACGCAGTATTTT.